This entry features one T cell receptor (beta chain) sequence. What it binds is not known. These data are taken from a study of CD8+ T cells in alopecia areata. Study as a whole: Treated patients were given oral tofacitinib, which was dosed at 5 to 10 mg twice daily. Overall study results and limits: Many expanded lesional clones stayed in scalp and blood while on tofacitinib. Lesional scalp, notably in alopecia totalis/universalis, had clonality above that of normal scalp.

Treatment noted: oral pan-JAK inhibitor, 5-10 mg twice daily. PBMCs provided sorted CD4+ and CD8+ T cells. Germline CDR1 and CDR2: MNHEY and SMNVEV (reference sequence). Deletions cut 0 bases from V and 10 bases from J, with 15 bases between. The length of the CDR3 is 14 residues. Following extraction, RNA underwent reverse transcription to cDNA, which served as the sequencing template. The assay was immunoSEQ multiplex PCR, and TCRdb's table has in-frame clones only and misses some. The sample shows fewer than 200,000 clones, approximately 60% of them seen only once. This chain connects TRBV27 to TRBJ1-1, with a tentative D call TRBD1 (6 bases). The specimen was CD4+ T cells sorted from blood, collected at week 24, from a patient treated with tofacitinib. This TCR came from a human donor with alopecia areata. The CDR3 DNA reads TGTGCCAGCAGTTTATCGGACAGTCGTGGAGGAGCTTTCTTT. Its translation is CASSLSDSRGGAFF.